These 29 T cell receptor beta chains came from one sample sequenced in a study of blood T cell repertoires in COVID-19. The table came from immunoSEQ multiplex PCR; TCRdb's copy has only in-frame clones and leaves some out. The sample comprises some 150,000 clones, roughly 90% of which are singletons, and about 4.2% rests with the top ten. Sequenced material: peripheral blood. The receptor set was obtained from a woman aged 55 to 70 with active or convalescent COVID-19.

This clone was counted only a few times. The rearrangement links TRBV7-9 to TRBJ2-7; D is perhaps TRBD1 (6 bases). Between the trimmed V and J ends, which lost 2 bases and 4 bases, there was a span of 15 bases. From germline, CDR1 is SEHNR and CDR2 FQNEAQ (reference sequence). The CDR3 length is 15 residues. CDR3 amino acids: CASSLNTGTIYEQYF. Written as DNA, the CDR3 is TGTGCCAGCAGCTTAAATACAGGGACGATATACGAGCAGTACTTC.

The chain uses TRBV19 and TRBJ1-2; D may be TRBD1 (6 bases). Trimming removed 4 bases from V and 2 bases from J, with 14 bases in between. CDR3 length equals 15 residues. CDR1 and CDR2 from the germline V gene are LNHDA and SQIVND (reference sequence). The CDR3 DNA sequence: TGTGCCAGTAGTACCTCGGACAGATCCAACTATGGCTACACCTTC. Translated: CASSTSDRSNYGYTF. The complete variable domain, with remaining parts taken from reference TRBV19 and TRBJ1-2, reads DGGITQSPKYLFRKEGQNVTLSCEQNLNHDAMYWYRQDPGQGLRLIYYSQIVNDFQKGDIAEGYSVSREKKESFPLTVTSAQKNPTAFYLCASSTSDRSNYGYTFGSGTRLTVV.

This chain joins TRBV9 and TRBJ2-5, with 8 bases fitting TRBD1. Germline-derived CDR1 and CDR2 are SGDLS and YYNGEE. The CDR3 totals 16 residues. The trim removed 4 bases at V and 2 bases at J, leaving 10 bases unmatched. Written as DNA, the CDR3 is TGTGCCAGCAGCTATGGACAGGGTATAGGACAAGAGACCCAGTACTTC. Its protein product is CASSYGQGIGQETQYF.

The V call is TRBV19, the J call TRBJ2-3; 7 positions match TRBD2. The CDR3 is 15 residues long. Trimming took 7 bases from V and 0 from J; bases not matched to a gene: 7. CDR1 LNHDA and CDR2 SQIVND come from the germline V gene (reference sequence). The CDR3 region has the DNA TGTGCCAGTACAAGGCGGGGGAGTAGCACAGATACGCAGTATTTT. It codes for CASTRRGSSTDTQYF.

The chain links TRBV19 to TRBJ1-6; D is ambiguous. The V gene's germline CDR1 is LNHDA and CDR2 SQIVND (reference sequence). The germline V and J ends were trimmed by 8 bases and 6 bases, with 11 bases remaining between them. The CDR3 is 13 residues long. The CDR3 reads CASGQASNSPLHF. CDR3 sequence (DNA): TGTGCCAGTGGGCAGGCCTCTAATTCACCCCTCCACTTT.

This rearrangement joins TRBV5-1 to TRBJ1-2; 7 bases agree with TRBD1. The CDR3 is 13 amino acids. J gave up 7 bases and V 0 bases, and 3 bases lay outside the gene matches. The germline V gene has CDR1 SGHRS and CDR2 YFSETQ. CDR3 bases: TGCGCCAGCAGCTTGGCCGGGGACAGTGGCTACACCTTC. This sequence encodes CASSLAGDSGYTF.

The rearrangement links TRBV4-3 to TRBJ2-3; 13 bases are shared with TRBD2. The germline V gene has CDR1 LGHNA and CDR2 YSLEER. The CDR3 extends over 18 amino acids. After removal of 1 base from V and 6 bases from J, the junction contained 10 bases not matched to a gene. CDR3 protein: CASSQAARTSGGQDTQYF. CDR3 DNA sequence: TGCGCCAGCAGCCAAGCCGCAAGGACTAGCGGGGGTCAGGATACGCAGTATTTT.

The CDR3 DNA reads TGTGCCAGCAGCTTAGCAGTTGGGGTACAGGGTCGGAATGAGCAGTTCTTC. Protein sequence: CASSLAVGVQGRNEQFF. The rearrangement links TRBV7-6 to TRBJ2-1, with D maybe TRBD1 (6 bases). The germline CDR1 and CDR2 sequences are SGHVS and FNYEAQ. This CDR3 spans 17 amino acids. V lost 0 bases to trimming and J lost 7 bases, with 19 bases between them. Filled out from reference TRBV7-6 and TRBJ2-1, the complete variable domain reads GAGVSQSPRYKVTKRGQDVALRCDPISGHVSLYWYRQALGQGPEFLTYFNYEAQQDKSGLPNDRFSAERPEGSISTLTIQRTEQRDSAMYRCASSLAVGVQGRNEQFFGPGTRLTVL.

The V gene is TRBV19, the J gene TRBJ2-2; no firm D call. In germline, CDR1 is LNHDA, CDR2 SQIVND (reference sequence). The CDR3 has 13 residues. The V end lost 3 bases, the J end lost 3 bases, and 5 bases lay between the germline ends. The CDR3 loop is CASSIPDTGELFF. CDR3 bases: TGTGCCAGTAGTATTCCTGACACCGGGGAGCTGTTTTTT.

The chain carries TRBV3-1 (or the pseudogene TRBV3-2) and TRBJ1-2, with TRBD1 matching 8 bases. Germline-derived CDR1 and CDR2 are LGHDT and YNNKEL (reference sequence). The CDR3 sequence is 16 residues long. V shed 4 bases, J shed 4 bases, and the junction held 11 bases outside the gene matches. CDR3 sequence reads: CASSRQGSTLLYGYTF. The CDR3 nucleotides are TGTGCCAGCAGCCGACAGGGGTCCACCCTTCTCTATGGCTACACCTTC.

The J gene is TRBJ1-1, the V gene TRBV10-3, with TRBD1 matching 8 bases. The CDR3 spans 15 residues. Unmatched junction bases numbered 3, after V lost 3 bases and J lost 0 bases. The germline V gene has CDR1 ENHRY and CDR2 SYGVKD. CDR3 bases: TGTGCCATCAGTGATAGGGGACAGGTGAACACTGAAGCTTTCTTT. The encoded protein is CAISDRGQVNTEAFF.

This clone was detected only once. The V gene is TRBV2, the J gene TRBJ1-2; TRBD1 aligns across 9 bases. J lost 3 bases, V lost 8 bases, and 7 bases had no gene match. Germline V gives CDR1 SNHLY, CDR2 FYNNEI. The CDR3 spans 14 residues. CDR3 protein: CASESGDRDYGYTF. The CDR3 DNA reads as TGTGCCAGCGAATCTGGGGACAGGGACTATGGCTACACCTTC.

This chain links TRBV3-1 (or the pseudogene TRBV3-2) with TRBJ2-2; TRBD2 agrees at 8 bases. The CDR3 is 15 residues long. Germline values: CDR1 LGHDT, CDR2 YNNKEL (reference sequence). V lost 4 bases, J lost 7 bases, and 8 bases stayed unmatched. As DNA, the CDR3 is TGTGCCAGCAGCCCGCGGACTAGCCAGGTCGGGGAGCTGTTTTTT. Translation: CASSPRTSQVGELFF.

V is TRBV6-5 and J is TRBJ1-1, with TRBD1 as a possible D gene (6 bases). Between the trimmed V and J ends, which lost 7 bases and 0 bases, there was a span of 15 bases. The CDR3 is made up of 15 amino acids. The V gene's germline CDR1 is MNHEY and CDR2 SVGAGI. The CDR3 DNA reads TGTGCCAGCAACCCGGCAGGGGCCATGAACACTGAAGCTTTCTTT. It is translated as CASNPAGAMNTEAFF.

The count of this clone is one. The V and J genes are TRBV7-9 and TRBJ1-1, with D possibly being TRBD1 (5 bases). Trimming took off 5 bases at V and 1 base at J, with 11 bases between the two ends. This CDR3 spans 14 amino acids. Germline CDR1 reads SEHNR; CDR2 reads FQNEAQ (reference sequence). The CDR3 spells CASSAGGGNTEAFF. The CDR3 coding sequence is TGTGCCAGCAGCGCTGGGGGGGGGAACACTGAAGCTTTCTTT.

The chain joins TRBV6-6 to TRBJ1-5, with D possibly TRBD1 on 6 matching bases. V was pared by 2 bases and J by 3 bases, with 14 bases between. Germline CDR1 reads MNHNY; CDR2 reads SVGAGI (reference sequence). The CDR3 extends over 16 amino acids. The CDR3 coding sequence is TGTGCCAGCAGTTACCTTACAGGGCTTATCAATCAGCCCCAGCATTTT. It yields the protein CASSYLTGLINQPQHF.

The chain combines TRBV7-8 with TRBJ1-2, with TRBD1 as a possible D gene (6 bases). Trimming shortened V by 5 bases and J by 8 bases, and 18 bases separated the two germline ends. Germline V CDR1 and CDR2: SGHVS, FQNEAQ. The CDR3 consists of 14 residues. The CDR3 loop is CASSKATGSQGYTF. CDR3 nucleotides: TGTGCCAGCAGCAAAGCGACAGGTTCTCAAGGCTACACCTTC.

This chain links TRBV5-1 with TRBJ2-1, with 8 bases fitting TRBD1. Trimming removed 7 bases from V and 0 bases from J; junction bases left unmatched: 6. Germline lookup yields CDR1 SGHRS and CDR2 YFSETQ. The CDR3 contains 15 residues. The CDR3 region is CASQQGGLSYNEQFF. The DNA of the CDR3 is TGCGCCAGCCAACAGGGGGGACTCTCCTACAATGAGCAGTTCTTC.

The rearrangement joins TRBV15 to TRBJ1-3; D ambiguous. The CDR3 sequence is 17 residues long. The V end was cut by 0 bases, the J end by 0 bases, with 12 bases between. Germline CDR1 LNHNV, CDR2 YYDKDF (reference sequence). The CDR3 coding sequence is TGTGCCACCAGCAGAGATCGAGGCTTAGCCTCTGGAAACACCATATATTTT. Translating it yields CATSRDRGLASGNTIYF.

This chain uses TRBV11-2 with TRBJ1-1; a weak D match, TRBD1 (5 bases). This CDR3 has 15 residues. V was pared by 3 bases and J by 1 base, with 12 bases between. Germline V CDR1 and CDR2: SGHAT, FQNNGV. CDR3 bases: TGTGCCAGCAGCTTGGACACAGAGGCGAACACTGAAGCTTTCTTT. Translation: CASSLDTEANTEAFF.

This clone showed up just a few times. V usage is TRBV28 and J usage is TRBJ1-2, with TRBD1 matching 8 bases. J lost 4 bases, V lost 8 bases, and 12 bases had no gene match. This CDR3 has 15 residues. Germline values: CDR1 MDHEN, CDR2 SYDVKM. The CDR3 sequence: CASLTGGANGYGYTF. CDR3 bases: TGTGCCAGCCTTACAGGGGGGGCGAATGGCTATGGCTACACCTTC.

J is TRBJ2-7 and V is TRBV3-1 (or the pseudogene TRBV3-2), with 8 bases identical to TRBD1. The CDR3 loop spans 13 amino acids. In germline, CDR1 is LGHDT, CDR2 YNNKEL (reference sequence). Losses at the gene ends were 2 bases for V and 7 bases for J; bases not matched to a gene: 4. CDR3 protein: CASSQQGAREQYF. In DNA form, the CDR3 reads TGTGCCAGCAGCCAACAGGGGGCAAGGGAGCAGTACTTC.

V gene TRBV10-3 combines with J gene TRBJ2-7, with D maybe TRBD2 (6 bases). V lost 10 bases and J lost 6, with 19 bases in between. The CDR3 spans 13 residues. The germline V gene has CDR1 ENHRY and CDR2 SYGVKD. The CDR3 DNA follows: TGTGCCACCACCGCCGGGGGTCGGCTCGAGCAGTACTTC. Translated: CATTAGGRLEQYF.

The chain uses TRBV11-2 and TRBJ2-1; 10 nucleotides agree with TRBD2. V was pared by 5 bases and J by 13 bases, with 8 bases of the junction left unmatched. In germline, CDR1 is SGHAT, CDR2 FQNNGV. This CDR3 is 13 amino acids long. The CDR3 DNA reads as TGTGCCAGCAGCCCGGGGCTAGCGGGGGAACAGTTCTTC. Translated, it gives CASSPGLAGEQFF.

The V gene is TRBV5-6, the J gene TRBJ2-3, with 9 bases lining up with TRBD1. V shed 0 bases, J shed 2 bases, and the junction held 4 bases outside the gene matches. This CDR3 region has 16 residues. Germline V gene lookup returns CDR1 SGHDT and CDR2 YYEEEE. CDR3: CASSLVGQGHTDTQYF. The CDR3 DNA sequence: TGTGCCAGCAGCTTGGTCGGACAGGGGCACACAGATACGCAGTATTTT.

This rearrangement joins TRBV11-2 to TRBJ1-1; no reliable D call. The germline V and J ends were trimmed by 7 bases and 4 bases, with 25 bases remaining between them. Germline CDR1 reads SGHAT; CDR2 reads FQNNGV. CDR3 length: 17 residues. Here the CDR3 reads CASTPFEIREAGTEAFF. CDR3 DNA: TGTGCCAGCACCCCCTTTGAAATCCGAGAAGCCGGCACTGAAGCTTTCTTT.

This clone was seen just once. The J gene is TRBJ1-2, the V gene TRBV28; D ambiguous. Trimming pared 5 bases from V and 2 bases from J, leaving 12 bases between. The CDR3 is 14 amino acids. Germline CDR1 MDHEN, CDR2 SYDVKM. CDR3 nucleotide sequence: TGTGCCAGCAGTCCCCCTCGAGGGAACTATGGCTACACCTTC. Its protein product is CASSPPRGNYGYTF.

This rearrangement joins TRBV29-1 to TRBJ2-7, with 8 bases aligning to TRBD1. The ends lost 4 bases at V and 3 bases at J; junction bases unmatched: 5. The germline V gene encodes CDR1 SQVTM and CDR2 ANQGSEA. The CDR3 extends over 13 amino acids. CDR3 loop: CSVGGQGVYEQYF. The CDR3 DNA reads as TGCAGCGTTGGAGGACAGGGAGTCTACGAGCAGTACTTC.

This clone has just one count. V usage is TRBV5-1 and J usage is TRBJ2-1, with 11 positions matching TRBD2. The CDR3 contains 15 residues. J gave up 5 bases and V 4 bases, and 5 bases lay outside the gene matches. Per the germline V gene, CDR1 is SGHRS and CDR2 is YFSETQ. CDR3 loop: CASSILAGEDNEQFF. The CDR3 DNA follows: TGCGCCAGCAGCATACTAGCGGGGGAGGACAATGAGCAGTTCTTC.